What follows describes a single T cell receptor beta chain. The data belong to a study of blood T cell repertoires in COVID-19. Turning to the study itself: T cells, B-cell-depleted T cells, or PBMCs provided the cDNA or gDNA that served as material.

Assay: immunoSEQ multiplex PCR; the TCRdb copy retains only in-frame clones and omits some. Seen here are fewer than 200,000 clones, approximately 80% observed once, and the top ten hold more than 1.5%. This receptor was taken from a human donor in a cohort sampled during active COVID-19. What was sequenced was peripheral blood.

The CDR3 DNA is TGTGCCAGCAGCTTGTCAGGGACAGATACGCAGTATTTT. It encodes CASSLSGTDTQYF. This chain uses TRBV5-4 with TRBJ2-3; the D gene is possibly TRBD1 (5 bases). V lost 1 base, J lost 3 bases, and 6 bases lay in between. In germline, CDR1 is SGHNT, CDR2 YYREEE (reference sequence). CDR3 length: 13 residues.